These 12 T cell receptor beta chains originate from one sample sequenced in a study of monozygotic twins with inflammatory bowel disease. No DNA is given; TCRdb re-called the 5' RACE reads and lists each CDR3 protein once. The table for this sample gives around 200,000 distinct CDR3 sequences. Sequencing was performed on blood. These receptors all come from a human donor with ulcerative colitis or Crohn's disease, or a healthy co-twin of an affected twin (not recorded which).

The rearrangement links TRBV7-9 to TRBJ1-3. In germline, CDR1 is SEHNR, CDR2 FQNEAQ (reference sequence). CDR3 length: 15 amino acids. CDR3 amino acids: CAITGRLAAGNTIYF. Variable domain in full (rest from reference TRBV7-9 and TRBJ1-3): DTGVSQNPRHKITKRGQNVTFRCDPISEHNRLYWYRQTLGQGPEFLTYFQNEAQLEKSRLLSDRFSAERPKGSFSTLEIQRTEQGDSAMYLCAITGRLAAGNTIYFGEGSWLTVV.

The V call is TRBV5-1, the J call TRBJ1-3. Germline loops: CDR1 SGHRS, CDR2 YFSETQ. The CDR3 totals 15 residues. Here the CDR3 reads CASSLAELSGNTIYF.

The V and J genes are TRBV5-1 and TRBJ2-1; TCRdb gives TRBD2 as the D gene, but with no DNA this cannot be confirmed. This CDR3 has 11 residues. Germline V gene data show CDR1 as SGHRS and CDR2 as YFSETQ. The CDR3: CASSAGGEQFF.

CDR3 protein: CASTPRGGLYQETQYF. The chain is built from TRBV12-3 or TRBV12-4 and TRBJ2-5; TCRdb selects TRBD1, and the lack of DNA leaves this call unchecked. The CDR3 extends over 16 amino acids.

CDR3 sequence reads: CASSARAVNTEAFF. V usage is TRBV12-3 or TRBV12-4 and J usage is TRBJ1-1; the D call of TRBD1 rests on TCRdb alone, since no DNA is present to check it. The CDR3 loop spans 14 amino acids.

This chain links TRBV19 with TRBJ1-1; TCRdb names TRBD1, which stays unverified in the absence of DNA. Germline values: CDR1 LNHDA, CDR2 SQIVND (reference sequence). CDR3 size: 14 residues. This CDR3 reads CASSRDRDRGRAFF.

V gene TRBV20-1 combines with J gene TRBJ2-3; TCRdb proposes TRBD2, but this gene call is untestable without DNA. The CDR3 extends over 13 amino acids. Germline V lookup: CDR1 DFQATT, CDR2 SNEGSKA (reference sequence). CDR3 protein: CSAPPQRSDTQYF.

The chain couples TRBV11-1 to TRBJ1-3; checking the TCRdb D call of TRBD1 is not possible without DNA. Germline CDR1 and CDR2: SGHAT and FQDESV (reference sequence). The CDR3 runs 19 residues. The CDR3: CASRTPGQGALDSGNTIYF.

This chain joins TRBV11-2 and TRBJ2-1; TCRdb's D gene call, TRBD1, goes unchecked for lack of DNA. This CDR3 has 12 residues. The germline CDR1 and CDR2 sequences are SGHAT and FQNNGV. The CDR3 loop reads CASSASGTQGFF. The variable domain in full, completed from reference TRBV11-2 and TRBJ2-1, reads EAGVAQSPRYKIIEKRQSVAFWCNPISGHATLYWYQQILGQGPKLLIQFQNNGVVDDSQLPKDRFSAERLKGVDSTLKIQPAKLEDSAVYLCASSASGTQGFFGPGTRLTVL.

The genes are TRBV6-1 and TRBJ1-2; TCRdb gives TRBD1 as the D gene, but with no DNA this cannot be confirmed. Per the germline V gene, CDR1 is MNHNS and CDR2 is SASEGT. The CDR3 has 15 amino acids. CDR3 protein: CASNPDRDPLYGYTF.

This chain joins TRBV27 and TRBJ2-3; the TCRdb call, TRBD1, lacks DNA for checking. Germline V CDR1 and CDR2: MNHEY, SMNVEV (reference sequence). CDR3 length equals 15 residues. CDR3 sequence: CASSSPGRNTDTQYF.

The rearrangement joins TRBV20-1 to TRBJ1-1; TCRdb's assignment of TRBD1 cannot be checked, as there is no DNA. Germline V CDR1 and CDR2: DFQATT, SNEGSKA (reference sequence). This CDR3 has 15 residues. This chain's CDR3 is CSAIDMGRVAGEAFF.